The next 26 T cell receptor beta chains were all read from a single sample in a study of blood T cell repertoires in COVID-19. Profiling relied on immunoSEQ multiplex PCR, and the TCRdb table lists in-frame clones only, not all of them. There are 150,000 or so clones in the sample; roughly four fifths occur only once, and under 2% lies in the top ten. The source material was peripheral blood. Receptor source: an elderly man with acute or convalescent COVID-19.

The chain recombines TRBV11-3 with TRBJ1-1; possible D gene TRBD1, 6 bases. V was clipped by 3 bases and J by 1 base, with 9 bases between them. This CDR3 is 14 amino acids long. In germline, CDR1 is SGHNT, CDR2 YENEEA. CDR3 nucleotide sequence: TGTGCCAGCAGCTTGGAACAGGGGAACACTGAAGCTTTCTTT. This sequence encodes CASSLEQGNTEAFF.

The gene calls are TRBV5-1 and TRBJ1-4, with unresolved D. CDR3 size: 12 residues. Germline assignment: CDR1 SGHRS and CDR2 YFSETQ. V was pared by 7 bases and J by 4 bases, with 8 bases between. The chain's CDR3 is CASGEGNEKLFF. In DNA, the CDR3 is TGCGCCAGCGGGGAGGGTAATGAAAAACTGTTTTTT.

The chain is built from TRBV5-1 and TRBJ1-6; tentatively, D is TRBD1 (5 bases). V gave up 3 bases and J gave up 5 bases, with 9 bases separating them. Germline CDR1 reads SGHRS; CDR2 reads YFSETQ. CDR3 size: 14 residues. CDR3 sequence reads: CASSYDSNNSPLHF. As DNA, the CDR3 is TGCGCCAGCAGCTATGACAGCAATAATTCACCCCTCCACTTT. The variable domain in full, completed from reference TRBV5-1 and TRBJ1-6, reads KAGVTQTPRYLIKTRGQQVTLSCSPISGHRSVSWYQQTPGQGLQFLFEYFSETQRNKGNFPGRFSGRQFSNSRSEMNVSTLELGDSALYLCASSYDSNNSPLHFGNGTRLTVT.

The J gene is TRBJ2-4, the V gene TRBV30, with unresolved D. Germline V gene data show CDR1 as GTSNPN and CDR2 as SVGIG (reference sequence). The CDR3 totals 12 residues. V dropped 8 bases and J dropped 0 bases, with 8 bases sitting between them. The CDR3: CARSVAKNIQYF. For the CDR3, the DNA is TGTGCCCGCTCGGTAGCCAAAAACATTCAGTACTTC. The full variable domain, rest sourced from reference TRBV30 and TRBJ2-4, is SQTIHQWPATLVQPVGSPLSLECTVEGTSNPNLYWYRQAAGRGLQLLFYSVGIGQISSEVPQNLSASRPQDRQFILSSKKLLLSDSGFYLCARSVAKNIQYFGAGTRLSVL.

The genes are TRBV7-6 and TRBJ2-2, with a possible D match to TRBD1 (8 bases). In germline, CDR1 is SGHVS, CDR2 FNYEAQ. The CDR3 loop spans 15 amino acids. Between the trimmed V and J ends, which lost 4 bases and 4 bases, there was a span of 13 bases. The DNA for the CDR3 is TGTGCCAGCAGCTGGAACAGGGGGGGCACCGGGGAGCTGTTTTTT. Residues: CASSWNRGGTGELFF.

The rearrangement joins TRBV29-1 to TRBJ2-5; 8 positions agree with TRBD1. This CDR3 is built from 14 residues. Germline lookup yields CDR1 SQVTM and CDR2 ANQGSEA. The J segment lost 2 bases and the V segment lost 3 bases, leaving 5 bases of the junction unmatched. This CDR3 reads CSVDAGGVQETQYF. CDR3 sequence (DNA): TGCAGCGTTGATGCAGGGGGCGTACAAGAGACCCAGTACTTC. The whole variable domain, remainder taken from reference TRBV29-1 and TRBJ2-5, is SAVISQKPSRDICQRGTSLTIQCQVDSQVTMMFWYRQQPGQSLTLIATANQGSEATYESGFVIDKFPISRPNLTFSTLTVSNMSPEDSSIYLCSVDAGGVQETQYFGPGTRLLVL.

The chain recombines TRBV10-3 with TRBJ2-1; TRBD1 matches 8 bases. In germline, CDR1 is ENHRY, CDR2 SYGVKD. The length of the CDR3 is 15 residues. J lost 3 bases, V lost 2 bases, and 3 bases had no gene match. The CDR3: CAISENRGFYNEQFF. CDR3 nucleotide sequence: TGTGCCATCAGTGAGAACAGGGGGTTCTACAATGAGCAGTTCTTC.

The chain couples TRBV5-6 to TRBJ2-7, with 10 bases lining up with TRBD2. Germline trimming cut 4 bases from V and 3 bases from J; bases unmatched to any gene: 7. This CDR3 has 15 residues. The germline V gene encodes CDR1 SGHDT and CDR2 YYEEEE. CDR3 loop: CASSGELAGGYEQYF. CDR3 sequence (DNA): TGTGCCAGCAGCGGGGAATTAGCGGGGGGCTACGAGCAGTACTTC.

CDR3 DNA sequence: TGTGCCAGCTCACCTCCTATGCGGCAGCAAGAGACCCAGTACTTC. Translated, it gives CASSPPMRQQETQYF. J is TRBJ2-5 and V is TRBV18; the D is unclear. Trimming took off 3 bases at V and 2 bases at J, with 13 bases between the two ends. Germline V CDR1 and CDR2: KGHSH, LQKENI. CDR3 length: 15 residues.

This clone was seen a single time. The gene calls are TRBV4-2 and TRBJ2-7; no firm D call. Trimming took 0 bases from V and 2 from J, leaving 5 bases between them. The CDR3 totals 13 residues. Per the germline V gene, CDR1 is LGHNA and CDR2 is YNFKEQ. In DNA form, the CDR3 reads TGTGCCAGCAGCCAAGAAGACACCTACGAGCAGTACTTC. Its protein is CASSQEDTYEQYF.

V is TRBV4-2 and J is TRBJ2-7; maybe TRBD2 (7 bases). Germline CDR1 reads LGHNA; CDR2 reads YNFKEQ. This CDR3 spans 17 amino acids. Trimming took off 1 base at V and 5 bases at J, with 21 bases between the two ends. In DNA, the CDR3 is TGTGCCAGCAGCCAAGCAGAGGGGGTGGGGGGGCTGCACGAGCAGTACTTC. It is translated as CASSQAEGVGGLHEQYF.

There are a few counts of this clone. This sequence joins TRBV6-5 and TRBJ1-2; maybe TRBD1 (5 bases). Germline V lookup: CDR1 MNHEY, CDR2 SVGAGI. The V and J ends lost 1 base and 0 bases respectively, with 12 bases between them. The CDR3 spans 16 residues. CDR3 coding DNA: TGTGCCAGCAGTTACTTCCCCGGGGGAGCTAACTATGGCTACACCTTC. This translates into CASSYFPGGANYGYTF.

The chain is built from TRBV5-8 and TRBJ2-3; D is uncertain. The CDR3 has 14 residues. V lost 0 bases to trimming and J lost 6 bases, with 11 bases between them. Germline V gene data show CDR1 as SGHTS and CDR2 as YDEGEE. The CDR3 sequence: CASSLGPGSDTQYF. The CDR3, as DNA: TGTGCCAGCAGCTTGGGACCGGGTTCGGATACGCAGTATTTT.

This CDR3 reads CAISESRGSTEAFF. CDR3 coding DNA: TGTGCCATCAGTGAGTCGCGGGGGAGCACTGAAGCTTTCTTT. The V call is TRBV10-3, the J call TRBJ1-1; D is possibly TRBD1 (5 bases). The V end was cut by 0 bases, the J end by 4 bases, with 9 bases between. This CDR3 comprises 14 residues. Per the germline V gene, CDR1 is ENHRY and CDR2 is SYGVKD.

The V gene is TRBV11-2, the J gene TRBJ1-1; 8 bases fit TRBD1. Germline V lookup: CDR1 SGHAT, CDR2 FQNNGV. V lost 1 base and J lost 5; bases outside the gene matches: 9. The CDR3 contains 16 residues. CDR3 coding DNA: TGTGCCAGCAGCTTAGGGCAGGGGGCGCTTGGGACTGAAGCTTTCTTT. Its protein product is CASSLGQGALGTEAFF. Based on the CDR3 plus reference TRBV11-2 and TRBJ1-1, the full variable domain is EAGVAQSPRYKIIEKRQSVAFWCNPISGHATLYWYQQILGQGPKLLIQFQNNGVVDDSQLPKDRFSAERLKGVDSTLKIQPAKLEDSAVYLCASSLGQGALGTEAFFGQGTRLTVV.

This clone was recorded many times. The V and J genes are TRBV2 and TRBJ1-3; D is ambiguous. The CDR3 consists of 12 residues. The germline V gene has CDR1 SNHLY and CDR2 FYNNEI. Trimming took off 7 bases at V and 4 bases at J, with 8 bases between the two ends. CDR3 region: CASTASGNTIYF. DNA for the CDR3: TGTGCCAGCACCGCGTCCGGAAACACCATATATTTT.

This rearrangement joins TRBV27 to TRBJ1-1; D is possibly TRBD1 (5 bases). The CDR3 is made up of 13 amino acids. Trimming took off 6 bases at V and 5 bases at J, with 13 bases between the two ends. Germline lookup yields CDR1 MNHEY and CDR2 SMNVEV (reference sequence). CDR3 nucleotides: TGTGCCAGCAGGATCAGGGAGGTGACTGAAGCTTTCTTT. This sequence encodes CASRIREVTEAFF.

The chain recombines TRBV6-1 with TRBJ2-1; 10 positions agree with TRBD2. Germline lookup yields CDR1 MNHNS and CDR2 SASEGT. Losses at the gene ends were 2 bases for V and 7 bases for J; bases not matched to a gene: 5. The CDR3 has 15 amino acids. The chain's CDR3 is CASSESGGVGNEQFF. DNA for the CDR3: TGTGCCAGCAGTGAAAGCGGGGGGGTTGGTAATGAGCAGTTCTTC.

This chain joins TRBV5-4 and TRBJ2-2; TRBD2 aligns across 8 bases. This CDR3 comprises 15 residues. Germline lookup yields CDR1 SGHNT and CDR2 YYREEE (reference sequence). J was trimmed by 4 bases and V by 3 bases; bases with no gene match: 5. CDR3 nucleotide sequence: TGTGCCAGCAGCTCGGGACTAGTCGTCACCGGGGAGCTGTTTTTT. Its protein product is CASSSGLVVTGELFF.

The chain joins TRBV10-3 to TRBJ1-2, with TRBD1 identical over 10 bases. CDR3 size: 14 residues. The germline gives CDR1 ENHRY, CDR2 SYGVKD. The ends lost 4 bases at V and 8 bases at J; junction bases unmatched: 7. The CDR3 sequence is CAISGGTGVLGYTF. CDR3 DNA sequence: TGTGCCATCAGTGGAGGGACAGGGGTTTTAGGCTACACCTTC.

The J gene is TRBJ1-4, the V gene TRBV7-9; weak D call: TRBD1 (5 bases). The germline V and J ends were trimmed by 4 bases and 9 bases, with 15 bases remaining between them. The CDR3 has 14 residues. Germline V gene data show CDR1 as SEHNR and CDR2 as FQNEAQ (reference sequence). CDR3 amino acids: CASSSGRGSKKLFF. CDR3 nucleotides: TGTGCCAGCAGCTCCGGGCGGGGGAGTAAAAAACTGTTTTTT. Full variable domain (missing parts from reference TRBV7-9 and TRBJ1-4): DTGVSQNPRHKITKRGQNVTFRCDPISEHNRLYWYRQTLGQGPEFLTYFQNEAQLEKSRLLSDRFSAERPKGSFSTLEIQRTEQGDSAMYLCASSSGRGSKKLFFGSGTQLSVL.

The chain uses TRBV5-1 and TRBJ1-2, with 10 bases that match TRBD1. Per germline, CDR1 SGHRS and CDR2 YFSETQ. The V segment lost 2 bases and the J segment 4 bases; nucleotides outside the gene matches: 5. This CDR3 is built from 15 residues. CDR3 nucleotides: TGCGCCAGCAGCTTCACGGGACAGGGGAGCTATGGCTACACCTTC. Its translation: CASSFTGQGSYGYTF. Variable domain in full (rest from reference TRBV5-1 and TRBJ1-2): KAGVTQTPRYLIKTRGQQVTLSCSPISGHRSVSWYQQTPGQGLQFLFEYFSETQRNKGNFPGRFSGRQFSNSRSEMNVSTLELGDSALYLCASSFTGQGSYGYTFGSGTRLTVV.

The J gene is TRBJ2-7, the V gene TRBV11-3; 7 bases are shared with TRBD2. V trimming: 8 bases; J trimming: 3 bases; junction bases outside the gene matches: 4. From germline, CDR1 is SGHNT and CDR2 YENEEA. The CDR3 covers 12 residues. The DNA of the CDR3 is TGTGCCAGCGCTGGCGGGAGCTACGAGCAGTACTTC. Amino acids: CASAGGSYEQYF.

The V call is TRBV28, the J call TRBJ2-7, with TRBD1 matching 8 bases. The germline CDR1 and CDR2 sequences are MDHEN and SYDVKM. The CDR3 length is 14 residues. With 4 bases clipped from V and 2 bases from J, the junction kept 4 bases outside the gene matches. Here the CDR3 reads CASSSGQETYEQYV. In DNA, the CDR3 is TGTGCCAGCAGTTCGGGACAGGAGACCTACGAGCAGTACGTC.

The chain carries TRBV5-6 and TRBJ2-1; 7 bases match TRBD2. V shed 1 base and J 15 bases; nucleotides not matched to a gene: 10. The germline V gene has CDR1 SGHDT and CDR2 YYEEEE. This CDR3 has 13 amino acids. This CDR3 reads CASSLRGVAVPFF. The DNA of the CDR3 is TGTGCCAGCAGCTTGCGGGGGGTCGCGGTCCCGTTCTTC.

The chain employs TRBV19 and TRBJ2-1; 10 positions match TRBD2. Germline V gives CDR1 LNHDA, CDR2 SQIVND (reference sequence). Losses at the gene ends were 5 bases for V and 8 bases for J; bases not matched to a gene: 6. The CDR3 totals 14 residues. This chain's CDR3 is CASSLQRGGDEQFF. The CDR3 DNA follows: TGTGCCAGTAGTCTCCAGCGGGGGGGGGATGAGCAGTTCTTC.